This is a list of T cell receptor beta chains from one sample in a study of T cells after yellow fever vaccination. TCRdb analysed the 5' RACE reads with MiXCR anew, one entry per CDR3 protein. The sample yields about 240,000 distinct CDR3 sequences, 6.9% seen once. The sequences come from CD4+ T cells sorted from PBMCs, collected 15 days after the yellow fever booster vaccination. All receptors derive from a young man who received the YFV17D yellow fever vaccine. Both conserved end residues are part of each CDR3. D genes are given only for firm matches. The size entry is marked missing in some rows and otherwise reads once, few, many or a size class.

J	size	D	V	DNA	CDR3
TRBJ2-1	NA	TRBD2	TRBV20-1	TGCAATGCTAGCGGGAGGAACAATGAGCAGTTCTTC	CNASGRNNEQFF
TRBJ1-3	few	NA	TRBV20-1	TGCAGTGCTAGTTTCCTAGGGGGGTCTGGAAACACCATATATTTT	CSASFLGGSGNTIYF
TRBJ1-4	NA	NA	TRBV19	TGTGCCAGTAGATTTGCGTCGGATGAAAAACTGTTTTTT	CASRFASDEKLFF
TRBJ2-3	NA	NA	TRBV30	TGTGCCTGGAGTCACGGGGCAGATACGCAGTATTTT	CAWSHGADTQYF
TRBJ2-1	NA	TRBD2	TRBV11-2	TGTGCCAGCAGCCAACAATCCGGGACTAGCGGGAGCTCCTACAATGAGCAGTTCTTC	CASSQQSGTSGSSYNEQFF
TRBJ2-7	many	NA	TRBV5-1	TGCGCCAGCAGCTTGGCCTCACCGCCTCGGTACGAGCAGTACTTC	CASSLASPPRYEQYF
TRBJ1-6	many	NA	TRBV27	TGTGCCACCTCAAAGGCAGGGAGCTCCTATAATTCACCCCTCCACTTT	CATSKAGSSYNSPLHF
TRBJ2-5	many	NA	TRBV7-3	TGTGCCAGCAGCTTAAGACCAGGGGAGACCCAGTACTTC	CASSLRPGETQYF
TRBJ2-3	NA	TRBD2	TRBV12-3/TRBV12-4	TGTGCCAGCAGTTTCGGCGGGAGAACCACAGATACGCAGTATTTT	CASSFGGRTTDTQYF
TRBJ2-4	NA	TRBD1	TRBV7-8	TGTGCCAGCAGCTTAACGACAGGGTACTCCAAAAACATTCAGTACTTC	CASSLTTGYSKNIQYF
TRBJ2-3	NA	NA	TRBV9	TGTGCCAGCACCATAGATCAGGGGCTGTCAGATACGCAGTATTTT	CASTIDQGLSDTQYF
TRBJ2-5	NA	TRBD2	TRBV7-2	TGTGCCAGCAGCTTAGCCCGCGGGGGACAAGAGACCCAGTACTTC	CASSLARGGQETQYF
TRBJ1-2	NA	NA	TRBV4-3	TGCGCCAGCAGCGGAAGGACGGCCTATGGCTACACCTTC	CASSGRTAYGYTF
TRBJ1-2	NA	TRBD1	TRBV12-3/TRBV12-4	TGTGCCAGCACAATAGGACAGGGAGCTTATGGCTACACCTTC	CASTIGQGAYGYTF
TRBJ2-3	NA	TRBD1	TRBV7-2	TGTGCCAGCAGCTTAGGCCGGCAGGGGGCTGGTACGCAGTATTTT	CASSLGRQGAGTQYF
TRBJ2-1	NA	NA	TRBV5-1	TGCGCCAGCAGCAGACAGGGGGCGGTAGCGGGGGGCCCCAATGAGCAGTTCTTC	CASSRQGAVAGGPNEQFF
TRBJ2-7	many	TRBD1	TRBV18	TGTGCCAGCTCAGTACAGGGGGGAGATCCCTACGAGCAGTACTTC	CASSVQGGDPYEQYF
TRBJ1-1	NA	NA	TRBV29-1	TGCAGCGTTGAAAAAGGGGCAGCCAACACTGAAGCTTTCTTT	CSVEKGAANTEAFF
TRBJ2-2	many	TRBD2	TRBV14	TGTGCCAGCAGCCAATTTGCGGGAGGGTCCAACACCGGGGAGCTGTTTTTT	CASSQFAGGSNTGELFF
TRBJ2-4	many	TRBD2	TRBV7-2	TGTGCCAGCAGCTTAGGGTCTAGCGGAATTACAAACATTCAGTACTTC	CASSLGSSGITNIQYF